This TCR beta chain was sequenced for a study of T cell responses to AZD1222 COVID-19 vaccine. Study outcomes and limitations: Among the donors, most were white British and more were female, and clonal diversity was possibly underestimated. The repertoires were collected only after the peak T cell response.

On this clone itself: Its antigen remains unknown.

Sequencing was performed with immunoSEQ multiplex PCR; in TCRdb, only in-frame clones are kept and a portion is missing. The sample yields some 150,000 clones, 80% to 95% seen once. V lost 5 bases, J lost 8 bases, and 19 bases lay in between. CDR3 size: 15 residues. The germline V gene has CDR1 MDHEN and CDR2 SYDVKM. The chain combines TRBV28 with TRBJ1-3, with a possible D match to TRBD1 (5 bases). The origin of this receptor is an adult in good health. This specimen was peripheral blood, taken on day 0 of AZD1222 vaccination. The CDR3 spells CASSRDPRATDTIYF. Here the CDR3 DNA reads TGTGCCAGCAGTCGGGACCCCCGGGCGACGGACACCATATATTTT.